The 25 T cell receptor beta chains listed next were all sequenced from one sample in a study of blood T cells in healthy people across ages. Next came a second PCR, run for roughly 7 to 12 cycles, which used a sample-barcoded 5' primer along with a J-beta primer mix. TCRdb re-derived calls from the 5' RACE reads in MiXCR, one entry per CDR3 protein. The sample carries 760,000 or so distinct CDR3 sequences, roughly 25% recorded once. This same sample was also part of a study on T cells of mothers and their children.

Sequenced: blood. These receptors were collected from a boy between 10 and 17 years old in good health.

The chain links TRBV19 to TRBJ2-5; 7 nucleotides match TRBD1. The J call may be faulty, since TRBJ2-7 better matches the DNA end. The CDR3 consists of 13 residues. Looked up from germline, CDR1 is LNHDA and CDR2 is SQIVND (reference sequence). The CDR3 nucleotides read TGTGCCAGTAGTAGGGGACAGTTTTACGAGCAGTACTTC. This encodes CASSRGQFYEQYF.

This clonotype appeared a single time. CDR3 in amino acids: CASSQVVLETQYF. The CDR3 DNA reads TGCGCCAGCAGCCAAGTGGTTTTAGAGACCCAGTACTTC. V usage is TRBV4-1 and J usage is TRBJ2-5; D not certain. From germline, CDR1 is MGHRA and CDR2 YSYEKL. This CDR3 spans 13 amino acids. V gave up 1 base and J gave up 4 bases, with 7 bases separating them.

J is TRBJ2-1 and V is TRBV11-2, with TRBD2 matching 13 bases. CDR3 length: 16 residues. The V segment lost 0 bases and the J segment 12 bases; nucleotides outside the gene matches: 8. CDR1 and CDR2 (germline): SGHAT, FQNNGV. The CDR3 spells CASSLDRMTSGRTQFF. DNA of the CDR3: TGTGCCAGCAGCTTAGATCGAATGACTAGCGGGAGGACGCAGTTCTTC.

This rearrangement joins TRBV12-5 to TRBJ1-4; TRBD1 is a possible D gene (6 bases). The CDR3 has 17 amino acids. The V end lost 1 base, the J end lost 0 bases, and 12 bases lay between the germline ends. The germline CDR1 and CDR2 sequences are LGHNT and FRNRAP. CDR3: CASGLAPDSATNEKLFF. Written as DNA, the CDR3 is TGTGCTAGTGGTTTGGCTCCGGACAGTGCAACTAATGAAAAACTGTTTTTT.

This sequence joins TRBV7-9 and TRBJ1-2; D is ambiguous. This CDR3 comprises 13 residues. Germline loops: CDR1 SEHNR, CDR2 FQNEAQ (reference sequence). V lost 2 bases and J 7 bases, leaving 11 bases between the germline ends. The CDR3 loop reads CASSLHLRSGYTF. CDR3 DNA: TGTGCCAGCAGCTTACATCTGAGAAGTGGCTACACCTTC.

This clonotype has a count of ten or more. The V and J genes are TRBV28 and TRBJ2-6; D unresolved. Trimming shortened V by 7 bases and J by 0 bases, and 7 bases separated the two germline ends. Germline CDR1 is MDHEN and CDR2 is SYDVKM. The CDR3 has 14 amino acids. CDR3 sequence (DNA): TGTGCCAGCAACCTGAACTCTGGGGCCAACGTCCTGACTTTC. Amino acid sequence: CASNLNSGANVLTF.

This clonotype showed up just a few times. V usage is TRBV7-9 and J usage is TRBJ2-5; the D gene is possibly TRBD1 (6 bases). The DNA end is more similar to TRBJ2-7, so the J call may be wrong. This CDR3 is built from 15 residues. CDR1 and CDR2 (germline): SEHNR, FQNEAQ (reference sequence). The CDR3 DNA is TGTGCCAGCAGCCGAGTGGGGACAAGGTCCCACGAGCAGTACTTC. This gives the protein CASSRVGTRSHEQYF.

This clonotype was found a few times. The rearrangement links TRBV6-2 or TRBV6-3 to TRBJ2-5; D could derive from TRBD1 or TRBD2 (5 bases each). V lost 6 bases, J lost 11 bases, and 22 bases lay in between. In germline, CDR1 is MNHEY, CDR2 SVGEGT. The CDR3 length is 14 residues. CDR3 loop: CASRKVVDSGEQYF. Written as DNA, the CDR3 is TGTGCCAGCAGAAAAGTGGTTGACAGTGGGGAGCAGTACTTC.

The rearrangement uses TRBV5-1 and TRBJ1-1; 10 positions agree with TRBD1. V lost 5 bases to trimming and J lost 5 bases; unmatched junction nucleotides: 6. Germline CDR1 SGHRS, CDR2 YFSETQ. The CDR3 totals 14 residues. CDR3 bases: TGCGCCAGCAGGGCCGGGACAGGGGCGACTGAAGCTTTCTTT. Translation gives CASRAGTGATEAFF. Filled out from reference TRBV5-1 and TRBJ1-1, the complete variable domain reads KAGVTQTPRYLIKTRGQQVTLSCSPISGHRSVSWYQQTPGQGLQFLFEYFSETQRNKGNFPGRFSGRQFSNSRSEMNVSTLELGDSALYLCASRAGTGATEAFFGQGTRLTVV.

The CDR3 region is CASTRGGDNEQFF. CDR3 coding DNA: TGTGCCAGCACCCGGGGGGGGGACAATGAGCAGTTCTTC. The chain combines TRBV7-9 with TRBJ2-1; 8 positions agree with TRBD2. The CDR3 totals 13 residues. From germline, CDR1 is SEHNR and CDR2 FQNEAQ (reference sequence). The V and J ends lost 7 bases and 5 bases, in that order; junction bases with no gene match: 4.

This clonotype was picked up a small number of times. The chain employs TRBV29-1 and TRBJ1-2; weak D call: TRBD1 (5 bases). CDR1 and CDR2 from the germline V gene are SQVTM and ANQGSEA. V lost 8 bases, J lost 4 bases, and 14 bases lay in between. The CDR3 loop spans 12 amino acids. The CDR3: CSSRTDSYGYTF. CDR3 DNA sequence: TGCAGCAGCCGTACTGACAGCTATGGCTACACCTTC. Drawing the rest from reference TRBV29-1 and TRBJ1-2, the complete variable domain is SAVISQKPSRDICQRGTSLTIQCQVDSQVTMMFWYRQQPGQSLTLIATANQGSEATYESGFVIDKFPISRPNLTFSTLTVSNMSPEDSSIYLCSSRTDSYGYTFGSGTRLTVV.

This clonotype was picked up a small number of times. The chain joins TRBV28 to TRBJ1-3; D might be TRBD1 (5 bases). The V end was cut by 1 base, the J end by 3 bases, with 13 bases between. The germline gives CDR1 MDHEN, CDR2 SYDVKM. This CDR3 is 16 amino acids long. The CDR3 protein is CASSLSGPGRGNTIYF. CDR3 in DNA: TGTGCCAGCAGTTTATCGGGACCCGGGCGTGGAAACACCATATATTTT.

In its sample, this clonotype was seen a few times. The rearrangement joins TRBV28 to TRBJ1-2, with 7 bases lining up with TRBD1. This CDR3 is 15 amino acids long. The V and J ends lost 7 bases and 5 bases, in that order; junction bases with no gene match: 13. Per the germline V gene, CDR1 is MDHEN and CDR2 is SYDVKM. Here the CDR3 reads CASNENRGIEYGYTF. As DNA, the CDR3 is TGTGCCAGCAACGAAAACAGGGGAATCGAATATGGCTACACCTTC.

The CDR3 DNA reads TGTGCCAGCAGCTTAGTGTCAGGGGTGGACACTGAAGCTTTCTTT. Amino acids: CASSLVSGVDTEAFF. The V call is TRBV7-2, the J call TRBJ1-1; possible D gene TRBD1, 6 bases. The germline CDR1 and CDR2 sequences are SGHTA and FQGNSA. The CDR3 has 15 amino acids. Trimming took 1 base from V and 3 from J, leaving 12 bases between them.

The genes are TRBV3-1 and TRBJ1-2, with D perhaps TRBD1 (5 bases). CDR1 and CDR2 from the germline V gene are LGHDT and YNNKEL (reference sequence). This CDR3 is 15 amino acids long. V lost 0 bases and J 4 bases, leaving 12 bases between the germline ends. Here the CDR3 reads CASSQDRDALYGYTF. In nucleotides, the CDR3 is TGTGCCAGCAGCCAAGATAGGGACGCTCTCTATGGCTACACCTTC.

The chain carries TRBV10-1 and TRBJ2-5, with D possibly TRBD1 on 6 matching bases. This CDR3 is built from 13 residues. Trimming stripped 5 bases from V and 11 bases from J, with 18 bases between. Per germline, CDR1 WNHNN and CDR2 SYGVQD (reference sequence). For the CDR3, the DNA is TGCGCCAGCAGTCTACAGGGTTCGAGTGAGCAGTACTTC. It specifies CASSLQGSSEQYF.

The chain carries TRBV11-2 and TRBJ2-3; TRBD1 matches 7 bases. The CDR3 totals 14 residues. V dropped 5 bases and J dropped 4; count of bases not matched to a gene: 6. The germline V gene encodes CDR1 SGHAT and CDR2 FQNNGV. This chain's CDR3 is CASSHGTASDTQYF. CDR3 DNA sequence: TGTGCCAGCAGCCATGGGACAGCCTCAGATACGCAGTATTTT. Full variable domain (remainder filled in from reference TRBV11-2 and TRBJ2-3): EAGVAQSPRYKIIEKRQSVAFWCNPISGHATLYWYQQILGQGPKLLIQFQNNGVVDDSQLPKDRFSAERLKGVDSTLKIQPAKLEDSAVYLCASSHGTASDTQYFGPGTRLTVL.

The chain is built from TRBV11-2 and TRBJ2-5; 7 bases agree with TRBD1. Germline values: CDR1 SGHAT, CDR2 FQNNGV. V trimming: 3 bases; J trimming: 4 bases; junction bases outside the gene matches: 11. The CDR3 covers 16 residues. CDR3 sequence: CASSLGQSSPGETQYF. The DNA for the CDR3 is TGTGCCAGCAGCTTGGGACAGTCCTCACCGGGAGAGACCCAGTACTTC. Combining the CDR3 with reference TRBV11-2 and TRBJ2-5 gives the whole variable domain EAGVAQSPRYKIIEKRQSVAFWCNPISGHATLYWYQQILGQGPKLLIQFQNNGVVDDSQLPKDRFSAERLKGVDSTLKIQPAKLEDSAVYLCASSLGQSSPGETQYFGPGTRLLVL.

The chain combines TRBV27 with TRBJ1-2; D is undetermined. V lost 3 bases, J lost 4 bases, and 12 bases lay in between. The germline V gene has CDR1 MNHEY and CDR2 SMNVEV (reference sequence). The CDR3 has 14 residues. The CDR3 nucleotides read TGTGCCAGCAGTTTTGGGCAGGTCGGCTATGGCTACACCTTC. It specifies CASSFGQVGYGYTF.

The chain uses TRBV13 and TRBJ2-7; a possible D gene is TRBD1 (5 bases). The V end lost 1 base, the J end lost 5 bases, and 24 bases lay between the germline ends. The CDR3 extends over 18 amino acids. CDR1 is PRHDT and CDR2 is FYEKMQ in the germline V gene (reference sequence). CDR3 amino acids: CASSLVRLSPGMMHEQYF. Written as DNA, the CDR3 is TGTGCCAGCAGCTTAGTCCGTCTAAGTCCAGGGATGATGCACGAGCAGTACTTC.

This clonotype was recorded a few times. CDR3 in amino acids: CSVEIPESPEAFF. The CDR3 coding sequence is TGCAGCGTTGAAATTCCCGAGAGCCCCGAAGCTTTCTTT. The chain carries TRBV29-1 and TRBJ1-1; D is ambiguous. Germline V gives CDR1 SQVTM, CDR2 ANQGSEA. Between the trimmed V and J ends, which lost 2 bases and 8 bases, there was a span of 15 bases. The CDR3 spans 13 residues.

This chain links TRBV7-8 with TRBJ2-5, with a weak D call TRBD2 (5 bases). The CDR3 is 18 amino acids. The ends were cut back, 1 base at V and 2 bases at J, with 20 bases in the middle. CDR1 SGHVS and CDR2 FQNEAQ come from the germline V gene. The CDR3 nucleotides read TGTGCCAGCAGCTTAGGGGCCCTTACGGGGAGACTTCAAGAGACCCAGTACTTC. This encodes CASSLGALTGRLQETQYF.

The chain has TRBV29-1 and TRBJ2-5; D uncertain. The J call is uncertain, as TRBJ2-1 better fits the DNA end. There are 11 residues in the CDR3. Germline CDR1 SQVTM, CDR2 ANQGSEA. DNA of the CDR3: TGCAGCGTATTTTATGACAATGAGCAGTTCTTC. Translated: CSVFYDNEQFF.

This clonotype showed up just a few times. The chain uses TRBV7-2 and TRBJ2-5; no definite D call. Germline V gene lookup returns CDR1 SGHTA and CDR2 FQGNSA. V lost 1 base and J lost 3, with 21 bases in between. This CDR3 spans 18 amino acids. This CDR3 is CASSLGLGWTGTEETQYF. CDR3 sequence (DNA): TGTGCCAGCAGCTTAGGGTTGGGCTGGACGGGCACAGAAGAGACCCAGTACTTC.

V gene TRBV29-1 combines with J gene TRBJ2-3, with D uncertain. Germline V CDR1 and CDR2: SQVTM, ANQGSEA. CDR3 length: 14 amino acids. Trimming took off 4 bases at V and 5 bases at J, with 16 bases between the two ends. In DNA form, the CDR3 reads TGCAGCGTTGTTGTCATAGAAAATGAAGATACGCAGTATTTT. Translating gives CSVVVIENEDTQYF.